This TCR beta chain was identified in a study of human T cells and chemical hapten exposure. Overall study results and limits: More PT1 expanded TCRs went with higher patch test scores.

Individual cDNA molecules in this library carried unique molecular identifiers. TCRdb analysed the RACE reads with MiXCR anew, one entry per CDR3 protein. The sample includes approximately 260,000 distinct CDR3 sequences, 7.5% to 8% of them seen just once. Documented time point: pre-sensitization, week 0. Treatment here: therapeutic diphenylcyclopropenone sensitization with weekly scalp DPC. Samples of blood were obtained prior to the application of each patch test. This clonotype was counted between two and nine times. Its antigen is undetermined. This CDR3 is 13 amino acids long. Germline V gene data show CDR1 as SGHRS and CDR2 as YFSETQ. V gave up 0 bases and J gave up 10 bases, with 8 bases separating them.

This receptor was identified in a young man with alopecia areata. Some clones in this sample may be carry-over from other donors' samples. Material: whole blood, obtained in connection with sensitization to the hapten diphenylcyclopropenone (DPC). The gene calls are TRBV5-1 and TRBJ1-6; D is unresolved. The CDR3 here is CASSLAGRSPLHF. The CDR3 DNA reads as TGCGCCAGCAGCTTGGCGGGGAGGTCACCCCTCCACTTT.